The T cell receptor (beta chain) described here comes from a study of radiotherapy plus CTLA-4 blockade in lung cancer. Study overall: Objective responses were recorded in around a sixth of patients, with disease control recorded in less than 40%. Study-wide findings and caveats: TCR clones originating in tumors grew in number in blood after radiotherapy plus ipilimumab. Among reported predictors of response, early blood T cell clone dynamics with interferon-beta performed best.

With V trimmed by 8 bases and J by 0 bases, 12 bases remained unmatched. This CDR3 spans 17 amino acids. Germline V gene lookup returns CDR1 MDHEN and CDR2 SYDVKM. With respect to this clone: The antigen is not known.

Using immunoSEQ multiplex PCR, the repertoire was profiled, and TCRdb retains in-frame clones only, with some absent. Here the sample spans tens of thousands of clones, 77% being singletons. Focal radiation was given together with CTLA-4 blockade (ipilimumab) to patients with chemo-refractory metastatic non-small-cell lung cancer. The TCR comes from a human donor with non-small cell lung cancer whose response to radiotherapy plus ipilimumab could not be evaluated. The sequencing used peripheral blood, collected from a patient treated with radiotherapy plus ipilimumab. The chain links TRBV28 to TRBJ1-5; 8 nucleotides align to TRBD1. The CDR3 sequence: CASRNRDRSYSNQPQHF. The DNA of the CDR3 is TGTGCCAGCCGGAACCGGGACAGGAGTTATAGCAATCAGCCCCAGCATTTT.